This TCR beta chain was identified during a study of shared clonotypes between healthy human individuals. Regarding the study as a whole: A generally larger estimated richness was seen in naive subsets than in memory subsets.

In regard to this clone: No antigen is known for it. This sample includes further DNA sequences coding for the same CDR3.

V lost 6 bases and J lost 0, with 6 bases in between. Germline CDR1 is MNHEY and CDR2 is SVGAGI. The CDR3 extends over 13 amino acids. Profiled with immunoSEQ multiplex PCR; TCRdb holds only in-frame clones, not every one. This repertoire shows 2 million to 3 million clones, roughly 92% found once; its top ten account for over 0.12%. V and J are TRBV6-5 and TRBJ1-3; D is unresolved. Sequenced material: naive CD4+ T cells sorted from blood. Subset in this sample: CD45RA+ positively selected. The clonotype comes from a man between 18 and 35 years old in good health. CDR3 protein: CASSRNSGNTIYF. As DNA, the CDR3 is TGTGCCAGCAGCCGAAACTCTGGAAACACCATATATTTT.